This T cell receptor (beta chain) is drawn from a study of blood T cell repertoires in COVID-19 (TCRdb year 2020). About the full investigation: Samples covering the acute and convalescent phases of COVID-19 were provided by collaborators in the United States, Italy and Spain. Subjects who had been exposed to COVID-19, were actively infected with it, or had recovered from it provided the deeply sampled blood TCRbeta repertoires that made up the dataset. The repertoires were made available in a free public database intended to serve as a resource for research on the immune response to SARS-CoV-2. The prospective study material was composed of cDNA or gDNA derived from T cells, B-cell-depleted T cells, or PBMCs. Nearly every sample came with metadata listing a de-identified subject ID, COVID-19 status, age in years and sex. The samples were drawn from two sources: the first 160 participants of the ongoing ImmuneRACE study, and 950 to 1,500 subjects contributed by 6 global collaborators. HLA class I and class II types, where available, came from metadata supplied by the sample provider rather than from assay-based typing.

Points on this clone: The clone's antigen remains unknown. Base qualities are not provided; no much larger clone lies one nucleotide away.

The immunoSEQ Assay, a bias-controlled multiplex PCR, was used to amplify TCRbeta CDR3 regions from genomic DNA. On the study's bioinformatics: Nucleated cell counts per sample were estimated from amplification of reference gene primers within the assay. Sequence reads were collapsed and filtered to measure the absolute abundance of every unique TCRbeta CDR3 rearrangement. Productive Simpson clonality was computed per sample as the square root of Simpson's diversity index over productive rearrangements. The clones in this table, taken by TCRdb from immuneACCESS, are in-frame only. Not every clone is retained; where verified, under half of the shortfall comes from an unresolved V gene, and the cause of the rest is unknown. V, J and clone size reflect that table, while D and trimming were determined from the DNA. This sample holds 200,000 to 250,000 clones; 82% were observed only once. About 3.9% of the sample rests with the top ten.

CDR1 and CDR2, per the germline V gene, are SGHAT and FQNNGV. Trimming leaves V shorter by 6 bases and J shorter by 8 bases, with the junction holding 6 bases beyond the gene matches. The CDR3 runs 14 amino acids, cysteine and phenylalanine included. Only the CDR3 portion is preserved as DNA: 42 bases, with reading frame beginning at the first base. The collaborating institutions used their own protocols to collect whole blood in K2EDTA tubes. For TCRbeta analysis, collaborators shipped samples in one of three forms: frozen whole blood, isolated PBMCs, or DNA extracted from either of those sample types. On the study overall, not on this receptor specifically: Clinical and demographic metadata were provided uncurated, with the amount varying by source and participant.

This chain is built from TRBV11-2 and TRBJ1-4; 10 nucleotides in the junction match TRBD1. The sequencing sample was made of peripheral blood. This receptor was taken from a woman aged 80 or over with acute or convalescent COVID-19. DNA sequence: TGTGCCAGCAGTCATGACAGGGGGCACGAAAAACTGTTTTTT. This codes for CASSHDRGHEKLFF. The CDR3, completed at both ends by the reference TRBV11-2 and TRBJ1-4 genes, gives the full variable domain EAGVAQSPRYKIIEKRQSVAFWCNPISGHATLYWYQQILGQGPKLLIQFQNNGVVDDSQLPKDRFSAERLKGVDSTLKIQPAKLEDSAVYLCASSHDRGHEKLFFGSGTQLSVL.